Presented here are 28 T cell receptor beta chains from one specimen sequenced in a study of OX40 agonist ivuxolimab in advanced cancers. The library was produced with the immunoSEQ multiplex PCR assay. This is the immuneACCESS table as TCRdb keeps it, with only in-frame sequences that have V and J called. A part of the clones is gone; compared with another copy, unresolved V genes explain less than half, and the rest is unexplained. The sample table shows 77,000 or so clones, and about nine tenths are seen once. The ten largest clones take up 0.43% of the sample. Sequencing was performed on CD4+ or CD8+ T cells sorted from blood, taken in a trial of the OX40 agonist ivuxolimab. These receptors were taken from an adult with an advanced solid tumor such as melanoma, head and neck, liver or kidney cancer.

The chain joins TRBV6-6 to TRBJ1-2; no clear D. V lost 2 bases and J 3 bases, leaving 10 bases between the germline ends. CDR3 size: 14 residues. Germline lookup yields CDR1 MNHNY and CDR2 SVGAGI (reference sequence). CDR3 loop: CASSYEGVDYGYTF. In DNA form, the CDR3 reads TGTGCCAGCAGTTACGAGGGTGTGGACTATGGCTACACCTTC.

This clone was seen a few times. This sequence joins TRBV5-1 and TRBJ2-2, with D possibly TRBD2 on 6 matching bases. Trimming removed 3 bases from V and 1 base from J, with 7 bases in between. Germline V gene lookup returns CDR1 SGHRS and CDR2 YFSETQ. This CDR3 contains 14 residues. CDR3 loop: CASSWGLNTGELFF. In DNA form, the CDR3 reads TGCGCCAGCAGCTGGGGACTGAACACCGGGGAGCTGTTTTTT.

This chain links TRBV2 with TRBJ1-2, with a weak D call TRBD1 (5 bases). Germline assignment: CDR1 SNHLY and CDR2 FYNNEI. The CDR3 covers 14 residues. Trimming took off 1 base at V and 4 bases at J, with 10 bases between the two ends. CDR3 in amino acids: CASSEVRASYGYTF. As DNA, the CDR3 is TGTGCCAGCAGTGAAGTCAGGGCCAGCTATGGCTACACCTTC.

The rearrangement links TRBV7-2 to TRBJ2-3; 8 bases align to TRBD2. CDR3 length: 16 amino acids. With 2 bases clipped from V and 4 bases from J, the junction kept 8 bases outside the gene matches. Per germline, CDR1 SGHTA and CDR2 FQGNSA. The CDR3 sequence is CASSLNGGALPDTQYF. CDR3 DNA: TGTGCCAGCAGCTTAAACGGGGGGGCCCTTCCAGATACGCAGTATTTT.

The chain combines TRBV5-1 with TRBJ2-3, with a tentative D call TRBD2 (5 bases). Germline V gives CDR1 SGHRS, CDR2 YFSETQ. V was pared by 1 base and J by 0 bases, with 12 bases between. The CDR3 is 16 residues long. In DNA, the CDR3 is TGCGCCAGCAGCTTGAGTCCTAGCCCTAGCACAGATACGCAGTATTTT. This translates into CASSLSPSPSTDTQYF.

The rearrangement joins TRBV27 to TRBJ1-1; TRBD1 aligns across 11 bases. The CDR3 runs 16 residues. V lost 4 bases to trimming and J lost 8 bases; unmatched junction nucleotides: 12. Germline lookup yields CDR1 MNHEY and CDR2 SMNVEV (reference sequence). The CDR3 region has the DNA TGTGCCAGCAGTTATCTCCGGGGACAGGGGGTACGGGAAGCTTTCTTT. This encodes CASSYLRGQGVREAFF.

The chain uses TRBV19 and TRBJ2-7; D is uncertain. The CDR3 runs to 13 residues. Germline V gene lookup returns CDR1 LNHDA and CDR2 SQIVND (reference sequence). V lost 5 bases, J lost 0 bases, and 8 bases lay in between. CDR3 in amino acids: CASSRRTSYEQYF. CDR3 nucleotides: TGTGCCAGTAGTCGCCGGACCTCCTACGAGCAGTACTTC.

V usage is TRBV4-2 and J usage is TRBJ1-2, with D tentatively TRBD1 (5 bases). Germline V gives CDR1 LGHNA, CDR2 YNFKEQ. This CDR3 region has 13 residues. V was pared by 0 bases and J by 3 bases, with 5 bases between. CDR3 sequence (DNA): TGTGCCAGCAGCCAAGACAGGGACTATGGCTACACCTTC. Amino acids: CASSQDRDYGYTF.

This clone was counted a single time. The chain links TRBV5-4 to TRBJ2-5, with no clear D. Trimming stripped 0 bases from V and 2 bases from J, with 11 bases between. The CDR3 is 15 residues long. The germline V gene encodes CDR1 SGHNT and CDR2 YYREEE (reference sequence). Here the CDR3 DNA reads TGTGCCAGCAGCTTGGGAGTGGGATGGCAAGAGACCCAGTACTTC. It translates to CASSLGVGWQETQYF.

The rearrangement uses TRBV10-3 and TRBJ2-3; 7 bases match TRBD1. V was pared by 6 bases and J by 3 bases, with 3 bases of the junction left unmatched. This CDR3 is 13 amino acids long. Looked up from germline, CDR1 is ENHRY and CDR2 is SYGVKD. CDR3 sequence reads: CAISEGQTDTQYF. CDR3 bases: TGTGCCATCAGCGAGGGACAGACAGATACGCAGTATTTT.

This clone has only one observation. This sequence joins TRBV21-1 and TRBJ2-7; the DNA was not used to check the table's D call, TRBD1. TRBV21-1 is flagged as a pseudogene. CDR3 length equals 19 residues. CDR3 sequence: CASSNRQGALRHRVYEQYF. The CDR3 DNA is TGTGCCAGCAGCAACCGACAGGGTGCCCTTAGACACCGAGTCTACGAGCAGTACTTC.

This chain uses TRBV6-1 with TRBJ2-7; D is uncertain. The germline CDR1 and CDR2 sequences are MNHNS and SASEGT. With 9 bases removed from V and 3 bases from J, the gap between germline ends came to 21 bases. The CDR3 totals 15 residues. The CDR3 spells CASEISGSPLYEQYF. The CDR3 region has the DNA TGTGCCAGTGAAATCTCCGGCAGCCCGCTCTACGAGCAGTACTTC.

The genes are TRBV7-2 and TRBJ2-2, with a tentative D call TRBD1 (6 bases). CDR3 size: 13 residues. The germline CDR1 and CDR2 sequences are SGHTA and FQGNSA. V was clipped by 3 bases and J by 6 bases, with 8 bases between them. The CDR3 reads CASSFNRAGELFF. The CDR3 DNA is TGTGCCAGCAGCTTTAACAGGGCCGGGGAGCTGTTTTTT.

This chain uses TRBV5-1 with TRBJ1-4, with 9 bases identical to TRBD1. CDR1 is SGHRS, CDR2 YFSETQ, per germline. V lost 7 bases and J lost 4; bases outside the gene matches: 5. This CDR3 contains 14 residues. CDR3 sequence: CASSTGGRNEKLFF. CDR3 nucleotides: TGCGCCAGCTCAACAGGGGGCCGTAATGAAAAACTGTTTTTT.

The chain employs TRBV27 and TRBJ2-3, with TRBD2 matching over 13 bases. CDR1 and CDR2 (germline): MNHEY, SMNVEV (reference sequence). The CDR3 consists of 19 residues. The V and J ends lost 5 bases and 3 bases, in that order; junction bases with no gene match: 14. The CDR3 DNA follows: TGTGCCAGCAGTCCTATCTCAACGGTGGGACTAGCGGGAACAGATACGCAGTATTTT. Its translation is CASSPISTVGLAGTDTQYF.

The chain has TRBV18 and TRBJ2-2, with TRBD2 identical over 11 bases. The ends lost 3 bases at V and 2 bases at J; junction bases unmatched: 2. The CDR3 runs to 16 residues. Germline CDR1 reads KGHSH; CDR2 reads LQKENI. The CDR3 protein is CASSPLAGGNTGELFF. The CDR3 DNA reads TGTGCCAGCTCACCCCTAGCGGGGGGAAACACCGGGGAGCTGTTTTTT.

This clone showed up just a few times. The V and J genes are TRBV11-2 and TRBJ1-2, with a possible D match to TRBD1 (5 bases). The CDR3 consists of 14 residues. V was cut by 5 bases and J by 4 bases, with 14 bases left in between. Germline CDR1 and CDR2: SGHAT and FQNNGV. The CDR3 is CASSRPGGSYGYTF. In DNA, the CDR3 is TGTGCCAGCAGCCGCCCTGGGGGTTCCTATGGCTACACCTTC.

This clone was seen only a few times. This chain joins TRBV7-2 and TRBJ1-2; perhaps TRBD1 as D (5 bases). The V end was cut by 3 bases, the J end by 5 bases, with 10 bases between. The CDR3 sequence is 13 residues long. The germline V gene encodes CDR1 SGHTA and CDR2 FQGNSA. The chain's CDR3 is CASSFNQGYGYTF. The CDR3 DNA reads TGTGCCAGCAGCTTTAACCAGGGATATGGCTACACCTTC.

This chain links TRBV6-6 with TRBJ1-2, with a weak D call TRBD1 (5 bases). CDR1 MNHNY and CDR2 SVGAGI come from the germline V gene (reference sequence). This CDR3 comprises 13 residues. V was trimmed by 4 bases and J by 8 bases, leaving 14 bases between them. The CDR3 sequence: CASSSAGAWGYTF. The CDR3 DNA reads as TGTGCCAGCAGTTCCGCCGGGGCTTGGGGCTACACCTTC.

The chain is built from TRBV25-1 and TRBJ2-1; 7 nucleotides agree with TRBD2. The trim removed 5 bases at V and 2 bases at J, leaving 6 bases unmatched. The CDR3 covers 15 residues. Germline V gene sequence: CDR1 MGHDK, CDR2 SYGVNS. This chain's CDR3 is CASSTGGGTYNEQFF. The CDR3 DNA follows: TGTGCCAGCAGTACGGGAGGCGGAACCTACAATGAGCAGTTCTTC.

This rearrangement joins TRBV5-4 to TRBJ2-7, with D hard to call. V was cut by 0 bases and J by 8 bases, with 6 bases left in between. Germline CDR1 reads SGHNT; CDR2 reads YYREEE (reference sequence). This CDR3 spans 11 amino acids. The CDR3 DNA follows: TGTGCCAGCAGCTTGGGGCCTCAGCAGTACTTC. Amino acids: CASSLGPQQYF.

The chain couples TRBV6-5 to TRBJ1-2; maybe TRBD1 (5 bases). Per the germline V gene, CDR1 is MNHEY and CDR2 is SVGAGI. Trimming stripped 4 bases from V and 8 bases from J, with 14 bases between. The CDR3 length is 13 residues. The CDR3 nucleotides are TGTGCCAGCAGTTCCGCCGGGGCTTGGGGCTACACCTTC. Protein product: CASSSAGAWGYTF.

V and J are TRBV28 and TRBJ2-7; a possible D gene is TRBD2 (5 bases). Germline V gene data show CDR1 as MDHEN and CDR2 as SYDVKM. CDR3 size: 14 residues. Trimming shortened V by 7 bases and J by 1 base, and 14 bases separated the two germline ends. The CDR3 sequence: CASISERTSYEQYF. CDR3 DNA: TGTGCCAGCATTTCGGAGAGGACTTCCTACGAGCAGTACTTC.

The rearrangement links TRBV30 to TRBJ1-1; D is uncertain. The germline V and J ends were trimmed by 2 bases and 3 bases, with 7 bases remaining between them. The CDR3 contains 12 residues. From germline, CDR1 is GTSNPN and CDR2 SVGIG (reference sequence). This CDR3 reads CAWSPDYTEAFF. CDR3 nucleotide sequence: TGTGCCTGGAGTCCTGATTACACTGAAGCTTTCTTT. Full variable domain (remainder filled in from reference TRBV30 and TRBJ1-1): SQTIHQWPATLVQPVGSPLSLECTVEGTSNPNLYWYRQAAGRGLQLLFYSVGIGQISSEVPQNLSASRPQDRQFILSSKKLLLSDSGFYLCAWSPDYTEAFFGQGTRLTVV.

V gene TRBV10-3 combines with J gene TRBJ2-5; D ambiguous. The CDR3 has 13 amino acids. V lost 2 bases and J 0 bases, leaving 4 bases between the germline ends. Germline V gene data show CDR1 as ENHRY and CDR2 as SYGVKD. In nucleotides, the CDR3 is TGTGCCATCAGTGAGCAGTACCAAGAGACCCAGTACTTC. Translated, it gives CAISEQYQETQYF.

The genes are TRBV6-1 and TRBJ1-5; possible D gene TRBD1, 6 bases. V lost 5 bases to trimming and J lost 4 bases, with 12 bases between them. The CDR3 has 14 residues. Germline V gene data show CDR1 as MNHNS and CDR2 as SASEGT. This CDR3 is CASSTGPRNQPQHF. The CDR3 DNA sequence: TGTGCCAGCAGTACAGGGCCACGAAATCAGCCCCAGCATTTT.

In its sample, this clone was seen a few times. This chain connects TRBV5-1 to TRBJ1-2; D not resolved. V dropped 0 bases and J dropped 8 bases, with 11 bases sitting between them. Germline V gene data show CDR1 as SGHRS and CDR2 as YFSETQ. The CDR3 has 13 amino acids. The CDR3 spells CASSLDRTEGYTF. The DNA of the CDR3 is TGCGCCAGCAGCTTGGATAGGACTGAAGGCTACACCTTC.

This clone was picked up one time. The rearrangement joins TRBV6-5 to TRBJ2-5, with 10 bases aligning to TRBD2. The J call could be wrong; TRBJ2-7 is a better fit for the DNA end. Germline CDR1 reads MNHEY; CDR2 reads SVGAGI. The CDR3 consists of 15 residues. DNA of the CDR3: TGTGCCAGCAGCCTCGGGACTAGCGCGTCCTACGAGCAGTACTTC. This codes for CASSLGTSASYEQYF.